This T cell receptor (beta chain) stems from a study of blood T cell repertoires in COVID-19. Generated by immunoSEQ multiplex PCR, the TCRdb table keeps only in-frame clones and is missing some. The sample contains roughly 190,000 clones, roughly 82% of which appear only once. Trimming cost V 5 bases and J 6 bases; bases outside gene matches: 6. Germline V CDR1 and CDR2: LGHDT, YNNKEL (reference sequence). The CDR3 is made up of 15 amino acids. The sequenced sample consisted of PBMCs or T cells enriched from blood (not recorded which). This chain uses TRBV3-1 (or the pseudogene TRBV3-2) with TRBJ2-3; 12 bases are shared with TRBD2. The TCR sequence derives from a woman between 55 and 75 years old with acute COVID-19. DNA of the CDR3: TGTGCCAGCAGCTCCCGACTAGCGGGAGCTGATACGCAGTATTTT. This translates into CASSSRLAGADTQYF.